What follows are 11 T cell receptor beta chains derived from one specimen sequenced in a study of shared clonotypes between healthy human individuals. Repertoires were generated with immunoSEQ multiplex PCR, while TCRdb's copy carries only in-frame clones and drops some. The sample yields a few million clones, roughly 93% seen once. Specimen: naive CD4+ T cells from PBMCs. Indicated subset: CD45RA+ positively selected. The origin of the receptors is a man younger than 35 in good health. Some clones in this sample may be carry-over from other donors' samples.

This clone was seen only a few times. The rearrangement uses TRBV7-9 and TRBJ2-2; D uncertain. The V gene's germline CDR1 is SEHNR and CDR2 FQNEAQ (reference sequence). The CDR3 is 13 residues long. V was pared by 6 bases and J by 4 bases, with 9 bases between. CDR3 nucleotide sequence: TGTGCCAGCAGGATAGTGGTCACCGGGGAGCTGTTTTTT. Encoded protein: CASRIVVTGELFF.

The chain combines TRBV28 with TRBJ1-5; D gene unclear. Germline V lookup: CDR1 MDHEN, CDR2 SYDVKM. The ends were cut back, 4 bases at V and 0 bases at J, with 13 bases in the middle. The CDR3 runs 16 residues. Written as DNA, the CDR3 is TGTGCCAGCAGTTCCCCGAGGAAATATAGCAATCAGCCCCAGCATTTT. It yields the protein CASSSPRKYSNQPQHF. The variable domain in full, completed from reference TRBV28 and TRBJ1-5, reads DVKVTQSSRYLVKRTGEKVFLECVQDMDHENMFWYRQDPGLGLRLIYFSYDVKMKEKGDIPEGYSVSREKKERFSLILESASTNQTSMYLCASSSPRKYSNQPQHFGDGTRLSIL.

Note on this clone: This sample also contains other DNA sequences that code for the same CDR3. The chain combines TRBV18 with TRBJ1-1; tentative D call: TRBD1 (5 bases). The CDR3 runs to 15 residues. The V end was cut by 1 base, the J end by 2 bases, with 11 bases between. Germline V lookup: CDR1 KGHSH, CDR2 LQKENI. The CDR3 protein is CASSPRTGKNTEAFF. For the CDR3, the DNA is TGTGCCAGCTCACCACGAACAGGCAAAAACACTGAAGCTTTCTTT.

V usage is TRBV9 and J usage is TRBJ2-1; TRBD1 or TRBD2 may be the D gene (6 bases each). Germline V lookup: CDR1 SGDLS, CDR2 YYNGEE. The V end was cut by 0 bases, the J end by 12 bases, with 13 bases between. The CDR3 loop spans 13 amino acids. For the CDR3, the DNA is TGTGCCAGCAGCGTAGAGAAGGGGGGCGGGCAGTTCTTC. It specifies CASSVEKGGGQFF.

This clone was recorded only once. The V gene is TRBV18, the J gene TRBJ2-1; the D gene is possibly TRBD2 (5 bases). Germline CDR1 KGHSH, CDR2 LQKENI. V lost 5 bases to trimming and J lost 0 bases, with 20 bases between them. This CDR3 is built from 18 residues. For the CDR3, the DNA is TGTGCCAGCTCAGCAACCCTAATTAGCGTCAGCTCCTACAATGAGCAGTTCTTC. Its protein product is CASSATLISVSSYNEQFF.

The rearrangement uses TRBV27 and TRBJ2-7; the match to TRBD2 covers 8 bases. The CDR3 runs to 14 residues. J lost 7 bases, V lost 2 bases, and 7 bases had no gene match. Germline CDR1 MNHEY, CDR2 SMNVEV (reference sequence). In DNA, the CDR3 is TGTGCCAGCAGTTTAACTAGCACGGGGGGGGAGCAGTACTTC. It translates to CASSLTSTGGEQYF.

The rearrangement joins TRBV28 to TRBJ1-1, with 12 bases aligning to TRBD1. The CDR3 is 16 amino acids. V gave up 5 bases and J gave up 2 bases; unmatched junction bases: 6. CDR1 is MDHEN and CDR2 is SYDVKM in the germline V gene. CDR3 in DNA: TGTGCCAGCAGTATAGGGGACAGGGGGCGAAACACTGAAGCTTTCTTT. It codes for CASSIGDRGRNTEAFF.

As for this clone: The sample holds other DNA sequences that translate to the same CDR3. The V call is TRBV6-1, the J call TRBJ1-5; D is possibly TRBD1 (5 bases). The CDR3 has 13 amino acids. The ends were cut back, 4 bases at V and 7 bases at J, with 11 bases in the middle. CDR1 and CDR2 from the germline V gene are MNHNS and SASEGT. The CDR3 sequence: CASSGREYQPQHF. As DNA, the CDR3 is TGTGCCAGCAGTGGCAGGGAGTACCAGCCCCAGCATTTT.

The CDR3 coding sequence is TGTGCCAGCAGCTTGGCTGCACGTGCCACAGATACGCAGTATTTT. It translates to CASSLAARATDTQYF. This sequence joins TRBV5-4 and TRBJ2-3, with D hard to call. V was cut by 0 bases and J by 2 bases, with 10 bases left in between. The CDR3 totals 15 residues. CDR1 is SGHNT, CDR2 YYREEE, per germline (reference sequence).

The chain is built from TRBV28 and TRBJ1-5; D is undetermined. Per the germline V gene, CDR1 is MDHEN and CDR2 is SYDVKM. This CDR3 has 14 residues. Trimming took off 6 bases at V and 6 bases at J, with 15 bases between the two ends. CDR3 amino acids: CASRETRVGQPQHF. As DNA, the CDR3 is TGTGCCAGCAGAGAGACACGCGTAGGTCAGCCCCAGCATTTT.

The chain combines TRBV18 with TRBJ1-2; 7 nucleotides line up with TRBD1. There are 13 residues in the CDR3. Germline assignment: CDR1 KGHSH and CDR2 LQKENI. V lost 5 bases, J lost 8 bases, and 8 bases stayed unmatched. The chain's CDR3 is CASSADRIKGYTF. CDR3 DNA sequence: TGTGCCAGCTCAGCGGACAGGATTAAGGGCTACACCTTC.